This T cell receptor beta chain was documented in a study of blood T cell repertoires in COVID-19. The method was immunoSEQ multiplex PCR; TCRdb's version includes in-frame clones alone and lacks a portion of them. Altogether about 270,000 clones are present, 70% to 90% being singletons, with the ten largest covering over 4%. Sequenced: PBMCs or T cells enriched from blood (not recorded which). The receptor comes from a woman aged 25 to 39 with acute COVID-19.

The CDR3 sequence: CSAGRASGSHEQFF. The DNA of the CDR3 is TGCAGCGCCGGTAGGGCTAGCGGGAGCCATGAGCAGTTCTTC. This chain uses TRBV29-1 with TRBJ2-1; 10 positions match TRBD2. Germline loops: CDR1 SQVTM, CDR2 ANQGSEA. This CDR3 contains 14 residues. J gave up 8 bases and V 7 bases, and 11 bases lay outside the gene matches.